Listed here is a single TCR beta chain. Its antigen is unknown. The sample belongs to a study of T cell responses to AZD1222 COVID-19 vaccine. Study results and caveats: Distributed over spike, vaccine-associated CD4 TCRs predominated at 160-218 and 743-854.

Here immunoSEQ multiplex PCR was the method, and the copy in TCRdb shows in-frame clones only, minus some. The sample records 85,000 to 90,000 clones, 70% to 90% being singletons. The V gene lost 0 bases and the J gene lost 5 bases, with 8 bases spanning the gap. The CDR3 is 13 residues long. CDR1 SGHRS and CDR2 YFSETQ come from the germline V gene. The specimen comprised peripheral blood, sampled 28 days after the second AZD1222 dose. The rearrangement links TRBV5-1 to TRBJ2-5; D not resolved. This TCR was sampled from an adult who received the AZD1222 COVID-19 vaccine. The DNA for the CDR3 is TGCGCCAGCAGCTTGGAACCCGGCGAGACCCAGTACTTC. Translation: CASSLEPGETQYF.